The next 18 T cell receptor beta chains were all read from a single sample in a study of T-cell reconstitution after alpha-beta-depleted transplantation in children. A library of TCRbeta sequences, prepared with unique molecular identifiers, was generated. TCRdb reprocessed the PCR reads with MiXCR, giving one entry per CDR3 protein. The sample includes about 240,000 distinct CDR3 sequences, about 25% of them seen just once. The sequencing used PBMCs, collected before TCRalphabeta/CD19-depleted stem cell transplant. These receptors originate from a girl aged 2-10 years with Fanconi anemia, due to receive a stem cell transplant.

The table lists this clonotype with many counts. V and J are TRBV28 and TRBJ2-7; D is unclear. Germline values: CDR1 MDHEN, CDR2 SYDVKM. Trimming cost V 3 bases and J 2 bases, with 11 bases left between them. CDR3 length: 14 amino acids. In nucleotides, the CDR3 is TGTGCCAGCAGTTTCCGCGAGCCTACCTACGAGCAGTACTTC. Its protein product is CASSFREPTYEQYF.

The chain joins TRBV29-1 to TRBJ1-2; D is unclear. CDR3 length equals 11 residues. The germline CDR1 and CDR2 sequences are SQVTM and ANQGSEA. Trimming took off 3 bases at V and 5 bases at J, with 7 bases between the two ends. The CDR3 loop reads CSVDSGYGYTF. Here the CDR3 DNA reads TGCAGCGTTGATTCCGGGTATGGCTACACCTTC.

The V and J genes are TRBV5-1 and TRBJ2-7; 8 nucleotides align to TRBD1. The V segment lost 5 bases and the J segment 2 bases; nucleotides outside the gene matches: 9. The germline CDR1 and CDR2 sequences are SGHRS and YFSETQ. The CDR3 contains 15 residues. This CDR3 reads CASSEGQGSPYEQYF. CDR3 bases: TGCGCCAGCAGTGAAGGACAGGGCTCTCCCTACGAGCAGTACTTC.

Of note for this clonotype: A much larger clone differs from this one at a single base, so this may be a read error. The gene calls are TRBV12-3 or TRBV12-4 and TRBJ1-2, with D possibly TRBD1 on 6 matching bases. The V and J ends lost 5 bases and 4 bases respectively, with 14 bases between them. The CDR3 is made up of 14 amino acids. Here the CDR3 reads CASSTDSGPYGYTF. In DNA, the CDR3 is TGTGCCAGCAGTACGGACAGTGGGCCCTATGGCTACACCTTC.

The chain recombines TRBV11-3 with TRBJ2-3, with D unclear. CDR3 length: 14 amino acids. Trimming shortened V by 3 bases and J by 1 base, and 8 bases separated the two germline ends. CDR1 is SGHNT, CDR2 YENEEA, per germline. This CDR3 is CASSLHKGTDTQYF. CDR3 coding DNA: TGTGCCAGCAGCTTGCATAAGGGCACAGATACGCAGTATTTT.

This clonotype was counted only a few times. This chain links TRBV7-9 with TRBJ2-7; 7 nucleotides match TRBD1. There are 15 residues in the CDR3. V lost 0 bases to trimming and J lost 2 bases; unmatched junction nucleotides: 4. The germline V gene has CDR1 SEHNR and CDR2 FQNEAQ (reference sequence). The CDR3 protein is CASSLAPGTAYEQYF. CDR3 sequence (DNA): TGTGCCAGCAGCTTAGCGCCAGGGACAGCCTACGAGCAGTACTTC.

This clonotype was picked up many times. The rearrangement uses TRBV5-6 and TRBJ2-5; 8 nucleotides agree with TRBD2. V shed 4 bases and J 1 base; nucleotides not matched to a gene: 3. Germline V CDR1 and CDR2: SGHDT, YYEEEE. This CDR3 region has 14 residues. Here the CDR3 DNA reads TGTGCCAGCAGCAAAGCGGGAGCCCAAGAGACCCAGTACTTC. Its protein is CASSKAGAQETQYF. The full variable domain, in which reference TRBV5-6 and TRBJ2-5 provide the parts outside the CDR3, is DAGVTQSPTHLIKTRGQQVTLRCSPKSGHDTVSWYQQALGQGPQFIFQYYEEEERQRGNFPDRFSGHQFPNYSSELNVNALLLGDSALYLCASSKAGAQETQYFGPGTRLLVL.

This clonotype was recorded only once. Possible read error: a much larger clone is one base away. The DNA of the CDR3 is TGTGCCACCAGCAGAGGAGGGGGCTTCGTACCCTACGAGCAGTACTTC. The encoded protein is CATSRGGGFVPYEQYF. The chain links TRBV15 to TRBJ2-7, with TRBD1 matching 7 bases. Germline trimming cut 1 base from V and 2 bases from J; bases unmatched to any gene: 8. From germline, CDR1 is LNHNV and CDR2 YYDKDF (reference sequence). The CDR3 contains 16 residues.

The chain recombines TRBV29-1 with TRBJ1-2, with TRBD1 as a possible D gene (5 bases). This CDR3 has 13 amino acids. V lost 5 bases to trimming and J lost 5 bases, with 15 bases between them. CDR1 and CDR2 from the germline V gene are SQVTM and ANQGSEA. CDR3 region: CSVLDSARYGYTF. CDR3 DNA: TGCAGCGTTCTTGACAGCGCCCGTTATGGCTACACCTTC.

This clonotype was observed at least ten times. The gene calls are TRBV6-1 and TRBJ2-3, with TRBD2 matching over 8 bases. CDR1 MNHNS and CDR2 SASEGT come from the germline V gene. The length of the CDR3 is 15 residues. Germline trimming cut 6 bases from V and 1 base from J; bases unmatched to any gene: 6. CDR3 bases: TGTGCCAGCAGCACTGTTAGCGGGGGCACAGATACGCAGTATTTT. It specifies CASSTVSGGTDTQYF.

V and J are TRBV29-1 and TRBJ1-1; no firm D call. V dropped 0 bases and J dropped 7 bases, with 6 bases sitting between them. CDR3 size: 11 residues. Germline CDR1 and CDR2: SQVTM and ANQGSEA. CDR3 in amino acids: CSVEDGGEAFF. In nucleotides, the CDR3 is TGCAGCGTTGAAGATGGAGGTGAAGCTTTCTTT.

This clonotype occurred a few times. The chain links TRBV29-1 to TRBJ2-7, with 8 bases identical to TRBD1. Germline trimming cut 6 bases from V and 9 bases from J; bases unmatched to any gene: 10. CDR1 and CDR2 (germline): SQVTM, ANQGSEA. The CDR3 has 12 amino acids. The CDR3 protein is CSVTDREGRQYF. The CDR3 nucleotides are TGCAGCGTCACGGACAGGGAAGGGCGGCAGTACTTC.

This clonotype was seen ten or more times. The junction departs from the called germline gene at one end, perhaps through a read error. The chain joins TRBV11-2 to TRBJ1-5; no definite D call. The CDR3 has 16 residues. Germline V gene lookup returns CDR1 SGHAT and CDR2 FQNNGV. The CDR3 spells CASSLDVGDSAQPQHF. DNA of the CDR3: TGTGCCAGCAGTTTAGATGTCGGGGATTCCGCCCAGCCCCAGCATTTT.

At least ten counts were recorded for this clonotype. The chain joins TRBV15 to TRBJ2-1; D could derive from TRBD1 or TRBD2 (5 bases each). The V end was cut by 0 bases, the J end by 9 bases, with 18 bases between. Germline-derived CDR1 and CDR2 are LNHNV and YYDKDF (reference sequence). The CDR3 is made up of 16 amino acids. The CDR3 spells CATSRDKGTSGFEQFF. The CDR3 region has the DNA TGTGCCACCAGCAGAGATAAGGGGACCTCGGGTTTTGAGCAGTTCTTC.

The CDR3 protein is CSATRGPYTGELFF. CDR3 bases: TGCAGTGCTACGAGGGGGCCGTACACCGGGGAGCTGTTTTTT. The chain joins TRBV20-1 to TRBJ2-2; TRBD1 agrees at 7 bases. The V segment lost 4 bases and the J segment 3 bases; nucleotides outside the gene matches: 5. The CDR3 runs to 14 residues. From germline, CDR1 is DFQATT and CDR2 SNEGSKA (reference sequence).

V gene TRBV12-3 or TRBV12-4 combines with J gene TRBJ2-5; the D gene could be TRBD1 or TRBD2 (5 bases each). This CDR3 has 15 amino acids. The V and J ends lost 0 bases and 3 bases respectively, with 11 bases between them. This CDR3 is CASSLAGRPEETQYF. The CDR3 nucleotides are TGTGCCAGCAGTTTAGCGGGACGGCCAGAAGAGACCCAGTACTTC.

This clonotype was counted a few times. V usage is TRBV9 and J usage is TRBJ2-3; 9 bases align to TRBD2. CDR3 size: 14 residues. Germline lookup yields CDR1 SGDLS and CDR2 YYNGEE. Germline trimming cut 10 bases from V and 2 bases from J; bases unmatched to any gene: 8. The CDR3 region is CAFLAGENTDTQYF. CDR3 nucleotides: TGTGCCTTTTTAGCGGGGGAGAACACAGATACGCAGTATTTT.

V usage is TRBV12-3 or TRBV12-4 and J usage is TRBJ1-1; no reliable D call. The CDR3 length is 12 residues. V was shortened by 5 bases and J by 10 bases, with 14 bases between the two germline ends. DNA for the CDR3: TGTGCCAGCAGTCAAAGTTGGCTCGCAGCTTTCTTT. The encoded protein is CASSQSWLAAFF.